A single TCR beta chain is shown here with its context. Its antigen is currently unknown. cDNA libraries of TCR beta carried unique molecular identifiers. TCRdb called the PCR reads again in MiXCR, with one record for every CDR3 protein. The top ten clones hold roughly 8.2% of a sample with 350,000 to 500,000 distinct CDR3 sequences, approximately 37% of them seen once. The entry originates in a study of post-analysis software for immune sequencing data. The germline V gene has CDR1 SGHRS and CDR2 YFSETQ. CDR3 length equals 16 residues. The trim removed 0 bases at V and 5 bases at J, leaving 10 bases unmatched. Points from the study as a whole: Samples prepared in the same batch strongly co-clustered by F measure. Patients had higher frequencies than controls of a few TRBV segments, including TRBV5-6, TRBV5-1 and TRBV20-1. Normalized Chao1 diversity was significantly reduced in patients versus controls.

V and J are TRBV5-1 and TRBJ1-1, with TRBD1 matching 7 bases. The sample consisted of blood. The receptor comes from a girl aged 2-15 years with multiple sclerosis. The CDR3 here is CASSLGPRGEWTEAFF. CDR3 bases: TGCGCCAGCAGCTTGGGCCCCAGGGGGGAGTGGACTGAAGCTTTCTTT. Complete variable domain (other parts from reference TRBV5-1 and TRBJ1-1): KAGVTQTPRYLIKTRGQQVTLSCSPISGHRSVSWYQQTPGQGLQFLFEYFSETQRNKGNFPGRFSGRQFSNSRSEMNVSTLELGDSALYLCASSLGPRGEWTEAFFGQGTRLTVV.